The 11 T cell receptor beta chains below come from one sample, sequenced in a study of CD8 T cells in ankylosing spondylitis. TCRdb independently ran MiXCR on the 5' RACE reads; one entry per CDR3 protein. The sample consists of 200,000 to 250,000 distinct CDR3 sequences, roughly a tenth of them appearing once. Sequences were obtained from blood, either unsorted or a sorted T cell fraction (not recorded which). The receptors here all came from a male donor with ankylosing spondylitis or in good health (not recorded which).

This clonotype was found many times. V and J are TRBV2 and TRBJ2-5, with 12 bases lining up with TRBD1. This CDR3 is 16 amino acids long. V dropped 6 bases and J dropped 4; count of bases not matched to a gene: 9. Germline CDR1 reads SNHLY; CDR2 reads FYNNEI. CDR3 DNA sequence: TGTGCCAGCAGCCGGGACAGGGGGCGAGTAGGAGAGACCCAGTACTTC. This codes for CASSRDRGRVGETQYF.

The chain carries TRBV3-1 and TRBJ1-2, with 8 bases matching TRBD1. Germline V CDR1 and CDR2: LGHDT, YNNKEL (reference sequence). With V trimmed by 8 bases and J by 4 bases, 18 bases remained unmatched. CDR3 size: 17 residues. CDR3 coding DNA: TGTGCCAGCTGCACTCGAAGAATCACAGGGGGTAGCTATGGCTACACCTTC. This encodes CASCTRRITGGSYGYTF.

J is TRBJ2-1 and V is TRBV24-1; D remains ambiguous. This CDR3 has 14 residues. Germline V gives CDR1 KGHDR, CDR2 SFDVKD. V lost 4 bases and J lost 0, with 6 bases in between. The CDR3 spells CATSEPSSYNEQFF. CDR3 bases: TGTGCCACCAGTGAACCGAGCTCCTACAATGAGCAGTTCTTC.

This sequence joins TRBV10-2 and TRBJ2-3, with 12 bases fitting TRBD2. This CDR3 is built from 14 residues. Germline assignment: CDR1 WSHSY and CDR2 SAAADI. V lost 8 bases and J lost 8; bases outside the gene matches: 8. DNA for the CDR3: TGCGCCAGCCACCTAGCGGGGGGGCAGGTTACGCAGTATTTT. The encoded protein is CASHLAGGQVTQYF.

There are a few counts of this clonotype. The chain joins TRBV2 to TRBJ2-5, with a possible D match to TRBD2 (6 bases). The CDR3 sequence is 12 residues long. Germline lookup yields CDR1 SNHLY and CDR2 FYNNEI. V gave up 8 bases and J gave up 4 bases, with 11 bases separating them. In nucleotides, the CDR3 is TGTGCCAGCCGGGACTCCCCAGAGACCCAGTACTTC. Translated: CASRDSPETQYF.

About this clonotype: A read error is possible here, since a much larger clone lies one base away. The chain combines TRBV5-1 with TRBJ2-1, with D perhaps TRBD1 (5 bases). The CDR3 length is 13 residues. CDR1 and CDR2 (germline): SGHRS, YFSETQ. This chain's CDR3 is CASSFRGYNEHFF. The DNA for the CDR3 is TGCGCCAGCAGCTTTAGGGGTTACAATGAGCATTTCTTC. Combining the CDR3 with reference TRBV5-1 and TRBJ2-1 gives the whole variable domain KAGVTQTPRYLIKTRGQQVTLSCSPISGHRSVSWYQQTPGQGLQFLFEYFSETQRNKGNFPGRFSGRQFSNSRSEMNVSTLELGDSALYLCASSFRGYNEHFFGPGTRLTVL.

Details on this clonotype: Possible read error: a much larger clone is one base away. The CDR3 DNA follows: TGCAGTGCTTGGCGGGAGACCCAGCACTTC. Translation: CSAWRETQHF. The chain uses TRBV20-1 and TRBJ2-5, with 7 bases that match TRBD2. The CDR3 runs 10 residues. Germline loops: CDR1 DFQATT, CDR2 SNEGSKA (reference sequence).

The V and J genes are TRBV7-2 and TRBJ2-3; no definite D call. Germline-derived CDR1 and CDR2 are SGHTA and FQGNSA. Deletions cut 5 bases from V and 1 base from J, with 4 bases between. CDR3 length: 12 residues. This CDR3 reads CASSQRTDTQYF. The DNA of the CDR3 is TGTGCCAGCAGCCAGCGCACAGATACGCAGTATTTT. The variable domain in full, with the rest retrieved from reference TRBV7-2 and TRBJ2-3, is GAGVSQSPSNKVTEKGKDVELRCDPISGHTALYWYRQSLGQGLEFLIYFQGNSAPDKSGLPSDRFSAERTGGSVSTLTIQRTQQEDSAVYLCASSQRTDTQYFGPGTRLTVL.

This clonotype was seen ten or more times. The chain links TRBV5-1 to TRBJ2-1; tentatively, D is TRBD2 (8 bases). The germline CDR1 and CDR2 sequences are SGHRS and YFSETQ. Trimming left V 2 bases short and J 6 bases short, with 12 bases between. This CDR3 is built from 14 residues. The CDR3 nucleotides are TGCGCCAGCAGCTTTAGCGGGACAGTCAATGAGCAGTTCTTC. It translates to CASSFSGTVNEQFF.

This clonotype was detected ten times or more. The V call is TRBV10-3, the J call TRBJ2-5, with D possibly matching TRBD2 (5 bases). The CDR3 has 11 amino acids. V lost 8 bases and J lost 5, with 9 bases in between. Germline V gene lookup returns CDR1 ENHRY and CDR2 SYGVKD. The chain's CDR3 is CAISRGETQYF. In DNA, the CDR3 is TGTGCCATCTCACGCGGGGAGACCCAGTACTTC.

This clonotype was observed a few times. The J gene is TRBJ2-1, the V gene TRBV20-1, with TRBD2 matching 10 bases. J gave up 0 bases and V 8 bases, and 7 bases lay outside the gene matches. CDR3 size: 15 residues. Germline CDR1 is DFQATT and CDR2 is SNEGSKA (reference sequence). The CDR3 DNA follows: TGCAGTAGTAGCGGGGGGACTATCTCCTACAATGAGCAGTTCTTC. This codes for CSSSGGTISYNEQFF.